The TCR beta chain described here comes from a study of PD-1 blockade in classical Hodgkin lymphoma (dated by TCRdb to 2018 to 2021). About the full investigation: Nivolumab dosing was 3 mg/kg intravenously every 2 weeks, continuing until either disease progression or unacceptable toxicity. To define a peripheral blood immune signature of response to PD-1 blockade in classical Hodgkin lymphoma, the study combined TCR beta sequencing with CyTOF. Overall results and qualifications from the work: By C4D1, a significant rise was seen in CD4+ TCR diversity but not in CD8+ TCR diversity (p=0.0027 vs p=0.16), and the rise was most apparent among complete responders (p=0.02). Lower diversity was seen in patients whose nivolumab began less than 1 year after ASCT, and these patients were left out of later analyses so that immune reconstitution would not confound the results. Among trial patients, those achieving complete response had baseline diversity similar to that of newly diagnosed patients, while diversity was significantly lower in partial responders and progressors. Only a single clinical trial cohort was studied, and what caused the repertoire differences, possibly disease activity or prior therapy, remained undefined. Baseline TCR diversity was reported as lower in newly diagnosed patients than in healthy donors, and lower still in relapsed/refractory patients.

The CDR3 covers 15 residues, taking in both the cysteine and the phenylalanine. Only the CDR3 region is kept as DNA, spanning 45 bases read in frame from base 1. From the germline V gene, CDR1 is MGHRA and CDR2 is YSYEKL. Compared with germline, V lacks 1 base and J lacks 2 bases; bases without a gene match: 5. Genomic DNA was extracted with the Qiagen DNeasy kit from unsorted PBMCs and from negatively selected CD4+ and CD8+ fractions. TCR beta CDR3 regions were amplified by immunoSEQ multiplex PCR using primers annealing to V and J segments. A synthetic immune receptor repertoire was used to minimize amplification bias, and any residual bias was removed computationally once sequencing was done. The authors' analysis ran thus. Custom Python scripts were used to quantify repertoire diversity as the Shannon entropy index. Unsorted, CD4+ and CD8+ repertoires were analyzed separately, except in combined analyses where CD4+ and CD8+ sequences were merged in silico. A clone counted as expanded when the clone's frequency after treatment rose at least 2-fold relative to C1D1, and clones undetected at baseline were given a pseudocount of 0.5. Clones with 0 or 1 copy at C1D1 were defined as singleton clones, while clones with 2 or more copies were defined as non-singleton clones. By matching protein sequences in sorted samples from the same patient, clones expanded in unsorted samples were annotated as CD4+, CD8+ or unknown. Wilcoxon tests on paired samples were used to test diversity changes from C1D1 to C4D1. TCRdb obtained this table from immuneACCESS and retained in-frame rearrangements with V and J assigned. These tables miss some clones; where compared with another copy, unresolved V genes account for less than half of the shortfall, and the remainder is unexplained. V and J calls and clone size follow that table, whereas D and trimming were derived from the DNA. The sample table records around 100,000 clones; roughly 91% of these occur just once. The ten largest clones represent more than 6.5% of the sample.

In the case of this clone: The antigen this receptor binds is unknown. Qualities for individual bases were not recorded, and no much larger clone is one base off.

Taken with the paper, the label for time point translates to: cycle 2 day 1 (C2D1) of nivolumab. Every trial patient had relapsed after autologous stem cell transplantation, and cohorts A, B and C differed in prior brentuximab vedotin exposure. A total of over 50 patients with relapsed/refractory classical Hodgkin lymphoma made up the trial cohort, and each patient's best overall response was complete response, partial response or progressive disease. Single-agent nivolumab was administered to trial patients in the multi-cohort phase II CheckMate 205 trial. An independent review committee assessed best overall response by applying the 2007 International Working Group response criteria. Trial PBMCs were collected immediately before nivolumab initiation (C1D1) and during therapy at cycle 2 day 1 and cycle 4 day 1. After peripheral blood was drawn into 8 mL Vacutainer Cell Preparation Tubes, PBMCs were isolated by centrifugation and then cryopreserved.

The starting material was peripheral blood mononuclear cells (PBMCs), obtained before the second cycle of nivolumab. The rearranged segments are TRBV4-1 and TRBJ2-7, and 7 bases in between align with TRBD2. The receptor's source is a human donor with classical Hodgkin lymphoma. The DNA reads TGCGCCAGCAGCCAAGTGGAGCGGGACCCCTACGAGCAGTACTTC. This is translated as CASSQVERDPYEQYF.